The 8 T cell receptor beta chains below all came from one sample that was sequenced in a study of T cell repertoires in cytomegalovirus infection. One entry per CDR3 protein, called by TCRdb with MiXCR from the reads. Of some 240,000 distinct CDR3 sequences detected, over 15% appear once; the ten largest clones hold around half. Sequenced sample: CD8+ T cells from PBMCs. The receptors were sampled from a human donor in good health (CMV status not recorded). Some clones in this sample may be carry-over from other donors' samples.

This clonotype was observed at least ten times. This chain uses TRBV28 with TRBJ2-7, with TRBD1 matching over 9 bases. V shed 6 bases, J shed 5 bases, and the junction held 11 bases outside the gene matches. Germline lookup yields CDR1 MDHEN and CDR2 SYDVKM. CDR3 length equals 15 residues. CDR3 region: CASSQGGGQGNEQYF. CDR3 in DNA: TGTGCCAGCAGCCAAGGTGGGGGACAGGGAAACGAGCAGTACTTC.

The genes are TRBV24-1 and TRBJ2-3; the D is unclear. The V and J ends lost 0 bases and 4 bases respectively, with 13 bases between them. Germline V lookup: CDR1 KGHDR, CDR2 SFDVKD. This CDR3 has 16 residues. CDR3 sequence (DNA): TGTGCCACCAGTGATTTGTCAGGATTTCGGCCAGATACGCAGTATTTT. Translation: CATSDLSGFRPDTQYF.

At least ten counts were recorded for this clonotype. The chain is built from TRBV7-2 and TRBJ2-3, with no clear D. V lost 3 bases to trimming and J lost 4 bases, with 5 bases between them. Germline V gene sequence: CDR1 SGHTA, CDR2 FQGNSA. This CDR3 spans 12 amino acids. In DNA form, the CDR3 reads TGTGCCAGCAGCTTCCCCCCAGATACGCAGTATTTT. As protein: CASSFPPDTQYF.

This clonotype has a handful of counts. The chain carries TRBV7-9 and TRBJ1-2; D is uncertain. V shed 5 bases and J shed 8 bases, with 15 bases lying between them. The CDR3 sequence is 13 residues long. Germline CDR1 reads SEHNR; CDR2 reads FQNEAQ (reference sequence). CDR3 loop: CASSATGAPGYTF. DNA for the CDR3: TGTGCCAGCAGCGCGACGGGTGCCCCAGGCTACACCTTC.

This clonotype was picked up a small number of times. The V and J genes are TRBV7-6 and TRBJ1-3, with TRBD1 as a possible D gene (6 bases). The V gene lost 0 bases and the J gene lost 2 bases, with 14 bases spanning the gap. The CDR3 sequence is 17 residues long. The germline V gene encodes CDR1 SGHVS and CDR2 FNYEAQ. The CDR3 sequence: CASSLAPPDRPGNTIYF. CDR3 nucleotides: TGTGCCAGCAGCTTAGCGCCCCCGGACAGACCTGGAAACACCATATATTTT.

This chain joins TRBV29-1 and TRBJ2-2; a possible D gene is TRBD2 (5 bases). Trimming took off 5 bases at V and 3 bases at J, with 10 bases between the two ends. The CDR3 spans 13 residues. Germline assignment: CDR1 SQVTM and CDR2 ANQGSEA. The CDR3 nucleotides are TGCAGCGTTTCTAGCCCCGACACCGGGGAGCTGTTTTTT. This codes for CSVSSPDTGELFF.

This clonotype was counted many times. The CDR3 coding sequence is TGTGCCAGCAGCTTAGGGCGAACTAGCGGGGGGAAGAACGAGCAGTACTTC. Residues: CASSLGRTSGGKNEQYF. J is TRBJ2-7 and V is TRBV7-2, with 12 bases identical to TRBD2. The V gene's germline CDR1 is SGHTA and CDR2 FQGNSA. The CDR3 contains 17 residues. The J segment lost 5 bases and the V segment lost 1 base, leaving 9 bases of the junction unmatched.

The chain couples TRBV20-1 to TRBJ2-7, with TRBD1 matching over 12 bases. The J segment lost 6 bases and the V segment lost 3 bases, leaving 3 bases of the junction unmatched. The CDR3 length is 13 residues. Germline CDR1 DFQATT, CDR2 SNEGSKA (reference sequence). The DNA for the CDR3 is TGCAGTGCTAGGGGGGACAGGGGGCGCGAGCAGTACTTC. Its protein is CSARGDRGREQYF.